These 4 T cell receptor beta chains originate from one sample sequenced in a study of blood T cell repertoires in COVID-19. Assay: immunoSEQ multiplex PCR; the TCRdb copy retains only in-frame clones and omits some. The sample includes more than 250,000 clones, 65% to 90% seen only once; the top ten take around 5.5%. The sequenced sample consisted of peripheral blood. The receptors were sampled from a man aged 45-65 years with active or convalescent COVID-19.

The CDR3 loop is CASSLGPRQGNSPLHF. The CDR3 DNA follows: TGCGCCAGCAGCTTGGGACCCCGACAGGGCAATTCACCCCTCCACTTT. The chain links TRBV5-1 to TRBJ1-6; 7 nucleotides align to TRBD1. CDR1 and CDR2 (germline): SGHRS, YFSETQ. There are 16 residues in the CDR3. Trimming cost V 0 bases and J 7 bases; bases outside gene matches: 7. The full variable domain, rest sourced from reference TRBV5-1 and TRBJ1-6, is KAGVTQTPRYLIKTRGQQVTLSCSPISGHRSVSWYQQTPGQGLQFLFEYFSETQRNKGNFPGRFSGRQFSNSRSEMNVSTLELGDSALYLCASSLGPRQGNSPLHFGNGTRLTVT.

CDR3 loop: CASSGRDRGHAEAFF. CDR3 nucleotide sequence: TGTGCCAGCAGTGGCCGGGACAGGGGGCACGCTGAAGCTTTCTTT. This chain links TRBV25-1 with TRBJ1-1; 12 nucleotides align to TRBD1. The V and J ends lost 4 bases and 6 bases, in that order; junction bases with no gene match: 6. CDR3 length: 15 residues. Looked up from germline, CDR1 is MGHDK and CDR2 is SYGVNS.

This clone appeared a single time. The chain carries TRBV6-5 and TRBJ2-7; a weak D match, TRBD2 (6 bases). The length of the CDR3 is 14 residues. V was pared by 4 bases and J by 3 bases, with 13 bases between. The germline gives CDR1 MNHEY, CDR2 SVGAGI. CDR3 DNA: TGTGCCAGCAGTTCCCCGGCGGAGGGCTACGAGCAGTACTTC. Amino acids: CASSSPAEGYEQYF.

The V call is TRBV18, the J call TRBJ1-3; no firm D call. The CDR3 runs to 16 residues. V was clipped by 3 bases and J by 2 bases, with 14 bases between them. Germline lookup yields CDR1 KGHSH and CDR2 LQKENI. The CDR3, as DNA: TGTGCCAGCTCACCGACTATTGGGTTTACTGGAAACACCATATATTTT. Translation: CASSPTIGFTGNTIYF.